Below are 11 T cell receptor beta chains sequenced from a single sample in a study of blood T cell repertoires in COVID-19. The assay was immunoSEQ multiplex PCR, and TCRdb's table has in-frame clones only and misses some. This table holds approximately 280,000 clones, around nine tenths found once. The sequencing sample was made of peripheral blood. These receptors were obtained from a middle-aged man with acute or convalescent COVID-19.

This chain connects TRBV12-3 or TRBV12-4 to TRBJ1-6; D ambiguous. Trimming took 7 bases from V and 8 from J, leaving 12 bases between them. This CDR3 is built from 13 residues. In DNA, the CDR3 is TGTGCCAGCACCTCCGTCCGGGATTCACCCCTCCACTTT. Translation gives CASTSVRDSPLHF.

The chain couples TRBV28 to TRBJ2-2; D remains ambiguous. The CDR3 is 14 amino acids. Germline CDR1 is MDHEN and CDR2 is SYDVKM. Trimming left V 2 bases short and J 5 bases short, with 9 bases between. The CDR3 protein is CASSLGVQTGELFF. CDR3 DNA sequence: TGTGCCAGCAGTTTAGGAGTTCAGACCGGGGAGCTGTTTTTT.

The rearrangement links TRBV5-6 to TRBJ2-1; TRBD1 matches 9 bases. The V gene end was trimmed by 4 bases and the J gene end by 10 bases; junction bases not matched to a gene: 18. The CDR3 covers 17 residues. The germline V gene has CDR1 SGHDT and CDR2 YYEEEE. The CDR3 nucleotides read TGTGCCAGCAGCCTCGAGTATGGGACAGGGTCAATGGACGAGCAGTTCTTC. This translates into CASSLEYGTGSMDEQFF.

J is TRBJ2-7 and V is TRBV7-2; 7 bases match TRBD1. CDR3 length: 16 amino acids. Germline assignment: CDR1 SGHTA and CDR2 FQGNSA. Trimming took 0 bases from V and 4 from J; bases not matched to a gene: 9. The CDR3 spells CASSLAHGQGVYEQYF. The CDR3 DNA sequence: TGTGCCAGCAGCTTAGCTCATGGGCAGGGGGTATACGAGCAGTACTTC.

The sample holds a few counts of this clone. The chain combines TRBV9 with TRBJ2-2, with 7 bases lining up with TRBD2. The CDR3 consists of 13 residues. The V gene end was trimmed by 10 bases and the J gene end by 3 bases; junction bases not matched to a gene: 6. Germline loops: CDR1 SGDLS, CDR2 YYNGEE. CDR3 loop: CASGGKYTGELFF. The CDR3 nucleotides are TGTGCCTCCGGGGGGAAATACACCGGGGAGCTGTTTTTT.

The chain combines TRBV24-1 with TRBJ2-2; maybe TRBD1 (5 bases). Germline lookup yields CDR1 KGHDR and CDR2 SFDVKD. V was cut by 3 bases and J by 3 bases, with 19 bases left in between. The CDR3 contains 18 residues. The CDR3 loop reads CATSDGAGEPWDTGELFF. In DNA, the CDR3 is TGTGCCACCAGTGATGGGGCCGGCGAACCCTGGGACACCGGGGAGCTGTTTTTT.

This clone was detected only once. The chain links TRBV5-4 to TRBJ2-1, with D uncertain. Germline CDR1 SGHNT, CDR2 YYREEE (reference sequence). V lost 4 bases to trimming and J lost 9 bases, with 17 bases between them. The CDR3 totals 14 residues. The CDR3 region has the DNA TGTGCCAGCAGCCTTCAAGGTAGCATCGGTGAGCAGTTCTTC. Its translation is CASSLQGSIGEQFF.

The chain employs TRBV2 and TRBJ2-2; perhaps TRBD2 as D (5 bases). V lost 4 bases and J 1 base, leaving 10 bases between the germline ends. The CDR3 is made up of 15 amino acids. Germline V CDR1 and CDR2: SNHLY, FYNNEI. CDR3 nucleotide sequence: TGTGCCAGCAGTGGAGGGCTAGGGAACACCGGGGAGCTGTTTTTT. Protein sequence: CASSGGLGNTGELFF.

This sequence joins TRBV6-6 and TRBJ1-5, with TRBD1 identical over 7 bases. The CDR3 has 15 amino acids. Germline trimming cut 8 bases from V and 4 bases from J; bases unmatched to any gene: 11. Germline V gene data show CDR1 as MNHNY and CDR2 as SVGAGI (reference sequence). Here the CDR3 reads CASRQGEVRNQPQHF. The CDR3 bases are TGTGCCAGCCGTCAGGGGGAAGTGAGAAATCAGCCCCAGCATTTT.

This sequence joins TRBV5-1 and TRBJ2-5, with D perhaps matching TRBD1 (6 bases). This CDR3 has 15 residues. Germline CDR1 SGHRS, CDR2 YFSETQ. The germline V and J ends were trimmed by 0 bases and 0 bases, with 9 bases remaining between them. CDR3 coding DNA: TGCGCCAGCAGCTTGGGACAGGCTTACCAAGAGACCCAGTACTTC. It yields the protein CASSLGQAYQETQYF.

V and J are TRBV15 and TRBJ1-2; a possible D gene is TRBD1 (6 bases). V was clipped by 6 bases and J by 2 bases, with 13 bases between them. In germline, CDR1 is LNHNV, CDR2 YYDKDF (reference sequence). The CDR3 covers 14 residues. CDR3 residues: CATRTKTGNYGYTF. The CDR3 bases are TGTGCCACCAGGACTAAGACAGGAAACTATGGCTACACCTTC.